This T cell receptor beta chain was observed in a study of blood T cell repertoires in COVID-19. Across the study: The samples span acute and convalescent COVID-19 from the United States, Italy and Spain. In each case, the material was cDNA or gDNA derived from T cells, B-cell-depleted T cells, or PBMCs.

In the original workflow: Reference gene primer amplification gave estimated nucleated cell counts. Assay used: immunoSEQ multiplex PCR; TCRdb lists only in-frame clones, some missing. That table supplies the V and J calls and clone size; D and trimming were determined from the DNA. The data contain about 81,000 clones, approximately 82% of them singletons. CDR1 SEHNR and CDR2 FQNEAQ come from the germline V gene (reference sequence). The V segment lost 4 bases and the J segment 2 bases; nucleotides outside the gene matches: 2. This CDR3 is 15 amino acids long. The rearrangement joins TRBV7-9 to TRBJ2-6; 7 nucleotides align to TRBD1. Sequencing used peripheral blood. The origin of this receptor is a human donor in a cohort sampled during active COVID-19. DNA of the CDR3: TGTGCCAGCAGCTCCGACAGGGCTGGGGCCAACGTCCTGACTTTC. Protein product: CASSSDRAGANVLTF.